A selection of T cell receptor beta chains follows, all from one sample in a study of tumor and adjacent non-tumor tissue in lung cancer. MiXCR, run by TCRdb on the multiplex PCR reads, gives a single entry per CDR3 protein. Here the sample spans about 200,000 distinct CDR3 sequences, 60% to 75% being singletons. Sequencing was performed on lung tumor tissue. The receptor set was obtained from a man in his 60s with non-small cell lung cancer. Both conserved end residues are part of each CDR3. Each record gives: J gene, V gene, D gene, clone size, CDR3 protein, CDR3 DNA. D genes are given only for firm matches. Clone size appears in some rows only: once, few, many, or a class for an expanded clone.

>TRBJ1-2|TRBV5-4|NA|NA
CAISLLGVDNYGYTF
TGTGCCATCAGCTTGTTAGGAGTAGATAACTATGGCTACACCTTC
>TRBJ1-1|TRBV29-1|NA|NA
CRVRMAVVNTEAFF
TGCAGGGTTAGAATGGCGGTGGTGAACACTGAGGCTTTCTTT
>TRBJ2-7|TRBV6-5|TRBD2|few
CAIRIGLAGGWGEQYF
TGTGCCATCAGAATCGGACTAGCGGGGGGATGGGGCGAGCAGTATTTC
>TRBJ2-2|TRBV12-3/TRBV12-4|TRBD1|NA
CAITLRDSYTGELFF
TGTGCCATCACTTTAAGGGACAGTTACACCGGGGAGCTATTTTTT
>TRBJ2-1|TRBV11-2|TRBD2|NA
CASSLARTSGGPYNEQFF
TGTGCCAGCAGCTTAGCGCGGACTAGCGGGGGTCCCTACAATGAGCAGTTCTTC
>TRBJ2-3|TRBV20-1|TRBD2|NA
CSARNRGSGVAFSDTQYF
TGCAGTGCTAGGAACAGAGGTAGCGGGGTGGCCTTTTCAGATACGCAGTATTTT
>TRBJ2-1|TRBV4-2|TRBD1|NA
CASNQEADRAYNEQFF
TGTGCCAGCAATCAGGAGGCCGACAGGGCTTACAATGAGCAGTTCTTC
>TRBJ2-1|TRBV20-1|TRBD1|NA
CSVLGDRGLTGTYNEQFF
TGCAGTGTTCTCGGGGACAGGGGGCTGACAGGGACCTACAATGAGCAGTTCTTC
>TRBJ2-7|TRBV20-1|TRBD1|NA
CSAYAQGARNEQYF
TGCAGTGCCTACGCCCAGGGGGCGCGAAACGAGCAGTATTTC
>TRBJ2-6|TRBV11-2|NA|NA
CTSSPISGANVLYF
TGTACCAGCAGTCCTATCTCTGGGGCCAACGTCTTGTATTTC
>TRBJ1-1|TRBV20-1|NA|NA
CSTSELRVTEAFF
TGCAGTACTTCAGAACTAAGGGTGACTGAAGCTTTCTTT
>TRBJ2-7|TRBV6-1|NA|few
CASNRDSDYEQYF
TGTGCCAGCAACAGGGATTCGGACTACGAGCAGTACTTC
>TRBJ2-5|TRBV12-3/TRBV12-4|TRBD2|NA
CTSSLTSGRGETQYF
TGTACCAGCAGTTTAACTAGCGGGAGGGGTGAGACCCAGTACTTC
>TRBJ2-7|TRBV29-1|NA|NA
CSVEGGGGITYGQYF
TGCAGCGTTGAAGGTGGAGGGGGCATAACCTACGGGCAGTACTTC
>TRBJ1-3|TRBV30|NA|NA
CAWDQAALGNTIYF
TGTGCCTGGGACCAGGCTGCGCTTGGAAACACCATATATTTT
>TRBJ1-5|TRBV24-1|NA|NA
CATNVRGGNQPQHF
TGTGCCACAAATGTCAGGGGTGGCAATCAGCCCCAGCATTTT
>TRBJ2-6|TRBV11-3|NA|many
CASSPSPSSGANVLTF
TGTGCCAGCAGCCCCAGCCCGAGCTCTGGGGCCAACGTCCTGACTTTC
>TRBJ2-4|TRBV29-1|NA|many
CSALGTAKNIQYF
TGCAGCGCCCTCGGGACGGCCAAAAACATTCAGTACTTC
>TRBJ2-5|TRBV12-3/TRBV12-4|TRBD2|NA
CASSSGLEREGQETQYF
TGTGCCAGCAGTTCGGGATTGGAGCGGGAGGGGCAAGAGACCCAGTATTTC
>TRBJ1-1|TRBV29-1|NA|many
CSVDNAVNTEAFF
TGCAGCGTTGATAATGCCGTTAACACTGAAGCTTTCTTT
>TRBJ2-7|TRBV5-4|NA|NA
CASGLRSGLSYEQYF
TGTGCCAGCGGCTTAAGGTCGGGACTTTCATATGAGCAGTACTTC
>TRBJ1-1|TRBV20-1|NA|NA
CSTILGNTEVFF
TGCAGTACTATACTGGGGAACACTGAAGTTTTCTTT
>TRBJ1-4|TRBV5-1|TRBD1|NA
CASSLGDSNEKLFF
TGCGCCAGCAGCTTGGGGGACAGTAATGAAAAACTGTTTTTT
>TRBJ2-7|TRBV11-2|TRBD1|NA
CSSSPSTGPSYEQYF
TGTTCCAGCAGCCCGTCGACAGGGCCATCCTACGAGCAGTACTTC
>TRBJ1-5|TRBV29-1|NA|NA
CSVRGLITDTQHF
TGCAGCGTCCGCGGACTTATCACAGATACGCAGCATTTT
>TRBJ1-2|TRBV20-1|TRBD1|NA
CSARQGAAKYGYTF
TGCAGTGCCCGACAGGGAGCCGCTAAGTATGGCTACACCTTC
>TRBJ2-7|TRBV5-5|TRBD1|many
CASSLPWDRGEQYF
TGTGCCAGCAGCTTGCCTTGGGACAGGGGCGAGCAGTACTTC
>TRBJ1-4|TRBV20-1|NA|NA
CSPRNSMSEKLFF
TGCAGTCCTCGGAATTCGATGAGCGAAAAACTGTTTTTT
>TRBJ2-1|TRBV28|TRBD2|once
CASQTSGLYNEQFF
TGTGCCAGCCAGACTAGCGGACTCTACAATGAGCAGTTCTTC
>TRBJ2-5|TRBV6-6|NA|NA
CANSYSGLMAQETQYF
TGTGCCAACAGTTACTCCGGCCTCATGGCACAAGAGACTCAGTACTTC
>TRBJ2-1|TRBV6-6|TRBD2|NA
CASNWGGGAYDEQFF
TGTGCCAGCAATTGGGGCGGGGGGGCCTACGATGAGCAGTTCTTC
>TRBJ2-7|TRBV4-1|NA|NA
CASSQGRTTIAHEQYF
TGCGCCAGCAGCCAAGGGCGGACCACCATCGCCCACGAGCAGTACTTC
>TRBJ2-3|TRBV20-1|NA|few
CSVLLGGDTQYF
TGCAGTGTCCTCCTAGGTGGGGATACGCAGTATTTT
>TRBJ2-7|TRBV20-1|TRBD1|few
CSARDQRTGGFEQYF
TGCAGTGCTAGAGATCAGAGGACAGGGGGCTTCGAGCAGTACTTC
>TRBJ1-2|TRBV20-1|NA|few
CSARDNQGDGYTF
TGCAGTGCTAGAGATAACCAGGGAGACGGCTACACCTTC
>TRBJ2-1|TRBV6-1|NA|many
CASSTTPAGNNEQFF
TGTGCCAGCAGTACTACTCCGGCGGGGAATAATGAGCAGTTCTTC
>TRBJ2-1|TRBV12-3/TRBV12-4|TRBD2|many
CASLSGTSGPNEQFF
TGTGCCAGCCTGTCCGGGACTAGCGGGCCCAATGAGCAGTTCTTC
>TRBJ2-7|TRBV12-3/TRBV12-4|TRBD2|few
CASRGLAGLGEQYF
TGTGCCAGCAGGGGACTAGCGGGACTGGGAGAGCAGTACTTC
>TRBJ2-3|TRBV6-1|NA|NA
CASIEGIEADTSYF
TGTGCCAGCATTGAAGGGATCGAGGCAGATACGTCGTATTTT
>TRBJ2-4|TRBV20-1|TRBD1|few
CSARDLRGSGQAKNIQYF
TGCAGTGCTAGAGATCTAAGAGGTTCGGGACAGGCGAAAAACATTCAGTACTTC
>TRBJ1-5|TRBV4-1|NA|many
CASSQGPQGRQPQHF
TGCGCCAGCAGCCAGGGTCCCCAGGGAAGACAGCCCCAGCATTTT
>TRBJ2-7|TRBV30|NA|NA
CAWAGIGLGEQYF
TGTGCCTGGGCGGGCATTGGATTGGGCGAGCAATATTTC
>TRBJ1-3|TRBV12-3/TRBV12-4|NA|NA
CASGWRPGSDTIYF
TGTGCCAGCGGTTGGCGACCGGGATCAGACACCATATATTTT
>TRBJ1-2|TRBV20-1|NA|NA
CSANRGSYGYTF
TGCAGTGCTAATAGGGGTAGCTATGGCTACACCTTC
>TRBJ1-1|TRBV25-1|NA|many
CASSAYTEAFF
TGTGCCAGCAGTGCGTACACTGAAGCTTTCTTT
>TRBJ1-1|TRBV28|TRBD1|few
CASAPGQGAVRNTEAFF
TGTGCCAGCGCCCCGGGACAGGGGGCCGTTCGGAACACTGAAGCTTTCTTT
>TRBJ1-5|TRBV12-3/TRBV12-4|NA|NA
CAISLRRGSNQPQHF
TGTGCCATCAGTTTACGCAGGGGAAGCAATCAGCCCCAGCATTTT
>TRBJ1-5|TRBV15|TRBD1|NA
CATSAGTGGNQPQHF
TGTGCCACCAGCGCCGGGACAGGGGGCAATCAGCCCCAGCATTTT
>TRBJ1-4|TRBV28|NA|NA
CASGHGYREAEKLFF
TGTGCCAGCGGCCACGGGTACAGGGAGGCTGAAAAACTGTTTTTT
>TRBJ2-7|TRBV20-1|NA|NA
CSARVGTKLYERYF
TGCAGTGCTCGTGTTGGGACAAAGCTCTACGAGCGGTACTTC
>TRBJ2-5|TRBV24-1|NA|many
CATSIEETQYF
TGTGCCACCAGCATTGAGGAGACCCAGTACTTC
>TRBJ1-1|TRBV29-1|NA|NA
CSVEGGPAKAFF
TGCAGCGTTGAAGGTGGACCCGCTAAAGCTTTCTTC
>TRBJ2-1|TRBV20-1|NA|NA
CSPRDQPGNEQLF
TGCAGTCCTAGAGATCAACCAGGCAATGAGCAGCTCTTC